Following are 5 T cell receptor beta chains from one sample sequenced in a study of response to subunit inactivated influenza vaccine. Each CDR3 protein is one row after TCRdb ran MiXCR on the RT-PCR reads. This sample has about 780,000 distinct CDR3 sequences, with approximately 17% found just once. The sequences come from PBMCs from blood, collected 4 to 6 days after vaccination. All receptors derive from a man aged 50-60 years who received an inactivated influenza vaccine.

This chain uses TRBV24-1 with TRBJ2-1, with 13 bases identical to TRBD2. The germline gives CDR1 KGHDR, CDR2 SFDVKD. The junction had 5 bases not matched to a gene; V was cut back by 5 bases and J by 2 bases. This CDR3 comprises 17 residues. CDR3 sequence (DNA): TGTGCCACCAGTGGACTAGCGGGGGGTAGGACCTACAATGAGCAGTTCTTC. Its translation: CATSGLAGGRTYNEQFF.

This clonotype has just a few counts. This chain uses TRBV6-5 with TRBJ1-6; D might be TRBD1 (6 bases). V gave up 0 bases and J gave up 0 bases, with 12 bases separating them. The CDR3 runs to 18 residues. Germline V gives CDR1 MNHEY, CDR2 SVGAGI. DNA for the CDR3: TGTGCCAGCAGTTACTCGACGGGGGCTAGCTCCTATAATTCACCCCTCCACTTT. Its translation: CASSYSTGASSYNSPLHF.

This clonotype was seen ten or more times. V gene TRBV12-3 or TRBV12-4 combines with J gene TRBJ2-5; D is ambiguous. V lost 2 bases to trimming and J lost 5 bases, with 15 bases between them. This CDR3 region has 15 residues. CDR3 amino acids: CASSLIFRDRETQYF. For the CDR3, the DNA is TGTGCCAGCAGTTTAATTTTTAGGGATCGGGAGACCCAGTACTTC.

This clonotype has only a few counts. The rearrangement links TRBV10-3 to TRBJ2-2; TRBD1 matches at 8 bases. The CDR3 is 16 residues long. Germline values: CDR1 ENHRY, CDR2 SYGVKD. J lost 4 bases, V lost 3 bases, and 7 bases had no gene match. The CDR3 region has the DNA TGTGCCATCAGTGATCGGACAGGGACAGGCACCGGGGAGCTGTTTTTT. Amino acid sequence: CAISDRTGTGTGELFF.

This chain joins TRBV7-6 and TRBJ2-1; 7 nucleotides align to TRBD2. Germline lookup yields CDR1 SGHVS and CDR2 FNYEAQ. The J segment lost 6 bases and the V segment lost 5 bases, leaving 7 bases of the junction unmatched. The CDR3 has 14 residues. The CDR3 DNA reads as TGTGCCAGCAGCCGAGGGGCTAGCGGCAATGAGCAGTTCTTC. Residues: CASSRGASGNEQFF.